A single TCR beta chain is shown here with its context. Its antigen specificity is not known. Base qualities are missing; no much larger clone stands one base away. This entry belongs to a study of identifying expanded T cells in peripheral blood (dated by TCRdb to between 2018 and 2021). In the study overall: Technical replicates were generated by sequencing separate aliquots of the same genomic DNA pool, with four replicates compared pairwise.

Summary of the overall study and its limitations: The authors expected that biological variance in healthy repertoires might rise further over much longer intervals, such as months to years. The binomial model flagged approximately 1.3 differentially abundant clones between technical replicates but roughly 15 over around two weeks and 19 to 20 over about 4 weeks. Both the number of clones called differentially abundant and the false-positive rate were significantly reduced by the beta-binomial model across all healthy-donor time intervals. For all healthy donors, the variance in clone template counts between two-week samples rose significantly as total template count increased.

The immunoSEQ Assay, which relies on bias-controlled multiplex PCR amplification of genomic DNA, was used to profile TCRbeta CDR3 regions. On the authors' methods: To quantify the absolute abundance of each unique TCRbeta CDR3 region, the sequences were collapsed and filtered. Differential abundance was tested with a binomial (Fisher-equivalent) model and with a beta-binomial model adding time-dependent variance fitted from healthy donors. Any clone with fewer than 5 combined templates was excluded, and a clone was called differentially abundant if its Benjamini-Hochberg FDR was below 0.01. Beta-binomial variance was modeled as a function of total template count across the two samples using the form v = (b*log(k)+a)^2. As stored in TCRdb, this immuneACCESS dataset retains in-frame rearrangements with V and J assigned. A fraction of the clones does not appear; measured against another copy, unresolved V genes explain less than half of the discrepancy, and the remainder lacks a known reason. That table is the source of V, J and clone size, and D and trimming were worked out from the DNA. Across this sample there are approximately 130,000 clones, with approximately 86% seen only once. About 8% of the sample is in the top ten clones.

The CDR3 has 13 amino acids, counting the end cysteine and phenylalanine. Only CDR3 DNA is held: 39 bases, read in frame from base 1. Deletion took 10 bases off V and 5 bases off J, with a span of 18 bases between the germline ends. From the germline V gene (reference sequence), CDR1 is SGHNT and CDR2 is YYREEE. No immune events such as infections were documented for the healthy donors during the collection period. Time-dependent variance in a beta-binomial model of T-cell clone differential abundance was calibrated using healthy-donor blood repertoires as a training cohort. There were 10 healthy donors in the training cohort, of whom 3 were female and 7 were male. The donors were between about 29 and 64 years old, with an average age of roughly 40 years. Whole blood, obtained from a commercial supplier, was collected from each healthy donor at three time points spaced roughly 2 weeks apart. Genomic DNA was extracted from unsorted whole blood for immunosequencing.

This sequence uses TRBV5-4 and TRBJ1-1; 5 matching bases give a weak D call of TRBD1. This TCR derives from a person aged 18 to 70 in good health. The sample taken for sequencing was blood. The CDR3 reads as follows: CAASRGRETEAFF. The nucleotide sequence is given as TGTGCCGCGAGTCGGGGGAGGGAGACTGAAGCTTTCTTT. With the portions outside the CDR3 filled from the reference TRBV5-4 and TRBJ1-1 genes, the complete variable region becomes ETGVTQSPTHLIKTRGQQVTLRCSSQSGHNTVSWYQQALGQGPQFIFQYYREEENGRGNFPPRFSGLQFPNYSSELNVNALELDDSALYLCAASRGRETEAFFGQGTRLTVV.